This T cell receptor (beta chain) was documented in a study of PD-1 blockade in classical Hodgkin lymphoma. Sequencing was performed with immunoSEQ multiplex PCR; in TCRdb, only in-frame clones are kept and a portion is missing. Of about 64,000 clones in the sample, more than 80% were seen once. Described time point: cycle 4 day 1 (C4D1), after five to seven weeks of nivolumab. After autologous stem cell transplantation all patients relapsed, and prior brentuximab vedotin exposure differed between cohorts. This material consisted of peripheral blood mononuclear cells (PBMCs), taken before the fourth cycle of nivolumab. The TCR sequence derives from a human donor with classical Hodgkin lymphoma.

The CDR3 coding sequence is TGTGCCAGCAGCCCCCTGCTTCTCTCTGGAAACACCATATATTTT. Translated, it gives CASSPLLLSGNTIYF. The gene calls are TRBV6-5 and TRBJ1-3; no firm D call. CDR3 length: 15 amino acids. The V and J ends lost 6 bases and 0 bases respectively, with 12 bases between them. The germline V gene encodes CDR1 MNHEY and CDR2 SVGAGI.